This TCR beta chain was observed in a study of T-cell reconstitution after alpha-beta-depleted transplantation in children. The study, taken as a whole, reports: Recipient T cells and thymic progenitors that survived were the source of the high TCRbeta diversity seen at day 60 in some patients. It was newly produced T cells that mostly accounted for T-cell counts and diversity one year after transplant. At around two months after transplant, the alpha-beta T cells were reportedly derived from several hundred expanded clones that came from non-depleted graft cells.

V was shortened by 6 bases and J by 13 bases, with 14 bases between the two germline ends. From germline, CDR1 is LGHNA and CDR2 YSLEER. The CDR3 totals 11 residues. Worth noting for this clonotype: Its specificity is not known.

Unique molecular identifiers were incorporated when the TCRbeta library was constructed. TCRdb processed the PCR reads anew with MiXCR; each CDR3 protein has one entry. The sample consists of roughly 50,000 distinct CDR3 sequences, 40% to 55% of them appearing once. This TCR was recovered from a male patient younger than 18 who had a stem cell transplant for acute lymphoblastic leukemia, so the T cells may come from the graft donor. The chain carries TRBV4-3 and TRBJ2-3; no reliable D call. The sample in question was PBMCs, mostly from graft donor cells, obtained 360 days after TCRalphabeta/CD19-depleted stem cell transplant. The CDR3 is CASSSSRRKYF. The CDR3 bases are TGCGCCAGCAGTTCCAGTCGACGGAAGTATTTT.